The 5 T cell receptor beta chains below all came from one sample that was sequenced in a study of blood T cell repertoires in COVID-19. The method was immunoSEQ multiplex PCR; TCRdb's version includes in-frame clones alone and lacks a portion of them. The sample contains 100,000 to 150,000 clones, less than 90% of which appear only once. Sequencing was done on a sample of peripheral blood. All receptors derive from a man of 80 years or more with active or convalescent COVID-19.

This clone occurred a few times. The chain uses TRBV7-9 and TRBJ2-7, with D perhaps TRBD1 (5 bases). Trimming took 1 base from V and 5 from J, leaving 9 bases between them. The germline CDR1 and CDR2 sequences are SEHNR and FQNEAQ (reference sequence). CDR3 length: 13 residues. The CDR3 region has the DNA TGTGCCAGCAGCTTAGAAGGGGTCAACGAGCAGTACTTC. Its translation is CASSLEGVNEQYF.

The genes are TRBV28 and TRBJ2-2, with 12 bases matching TRBD1. There are 15 residues in the CDR3. Germline CDR1 is MDHEN and CDR2 is SYDVKM. J was trimmed by 5 bases and V by 6 bases; bases with no gene match: 4. CDR3 sequence: CASRGTGGGTGELFF. DNA of the CDR3: TGTGCCAGCAGAGGGACAGGGGGCGGGACCGGGGAGCTGTTTTTT.

The J gene is TRBJ2-5, the V gene TRBV18, with 10 bases matching TRBD1. J gave up 6 bases and V 2 bases, and 6 bases lay outside the gene matches. This CDR3 has 15 residues. The germline CDR1 and CDR2 sequences are KGHSH and LQKENI. Here the CDR3 reads CASSPGTGALKTQYF. CDR3 in DNA: TGTGCCAGCTCACCAGGGACAGGGGCCCTGAAGACCCAGTACTTC. Full variable domain (rest looked up from reference TRBV18 and TRBJ2-5): NAGVMQNPRHLVRRRGQEARLRCSPMKGHSHVYWYRQLPEEGLKFMVYLQKENIIDESGMPKERFSAEFPKEGPSILRIQQVVRGDSAAYFCASSPGTGALKTQYFGPGTRLLVL.

The chain links TRBV6-1 to TRBJ1-4; perhaps TRBD1 as D (5 bases). CDR1 is MNHNS, CDR2 SASEGT, per germline. V was clipped by 2 bases and J by 4 bases, with 8 bases between them. The CDR3 covers 14 residues. DNA for the CDR3: TGTGCCAGCAGTGAAAGACAGTTTAATGAAAAACTGTTTTTT. As protein: CASSERQFNEKLFF.

This clone was counted a few times. The rearrangement links TRBV19 to TRBJ2-1; the match to TRBD2 covers 11 bases. CDR3 length equals 15 residues. J was trimmed by 6 bases and V by 4 bases; bases with no gene match: 5. Germline values: CDR1 LNHDA, CDR2 SQIVND (reference sequence). CDR3 coding DNA: TGTGCCAGTAGTAGACTAGCGGGGAACTTCAATGAGCAGTTCTTC. Protein: CASSRLAGNFNEQFF.